The clone carrying this T cell receptor beta chain was seen repeatedly, ten times or more. Its target is not known. Germline lookup yields CDR1 ENHRY and CDR2 SYGVKD. This CDR3 contains 14 residues. Trimming stripped 0 bases from V and 6 bases from J, with 11 bases between. This sample is drawn from a study of neurological immune-mediated disorders. The study, taken as a whole, reports: None of the CDR3 amino acid sequences of expanded clones recurred across subjects, suggesting private repertoires in all groups.

2 million PBMCs stored at -80 C were the source of the unsorted libraries. The team produced cDNA through 5'RACE using 10-nucleotide random UMIs. TCRdb redid the calling of the 5' RACE reads with MiXCR, one entry per CDR3 protein. The sample has 66,000 or so distinct CDR3 sequences; 4.5% to 5.5% are singletons. The genes are TRBV10-3 and TRBJ2-5; D possibly corresponds to TRBD2 (6 bases). Input material: PBMCs. The clonotype comes from a man aged 25-45 years with multiple sclerosis. CDR3 in DNA: TGTGCCATCAGTGAGTCTATGGGACTCCAGACCCAGTACTTC. This gives the protein CAISESMGLQTQYF.